This T cell receptor (beta chain) was captured in a study of blood T cell repertoires in COVID-19. Authors' processing steps: Reference gene primer amplification gave estimated nucleated cell counts. Using immunoSEQ multiplex PCR, the repertoire was profiled, and TCRdb retains in-frame clones only, with some absent. That table furnishes V, J and clone size, whereas the DNA furnished D and trimming. The sample lists under 200,000 clones, 80% to 85% occurring once. The V segment lost 2 bases and the J segment 16 bases; nucleotides outside the gene matches: 6. The CDR3 has 12 residues. Germline loops: CDR1 KGHSH, CDR2 LQKENI.

This chain connects TRBV18 to TRBJ1-5; TRBD1 matches 9 bases. The TCR sequence derives from a woman aged 45 to 65 who had recovered from COVID-19. Sequencing was performed on PBMCs or T cells enriched from blood (not recorded which). The chain's CDR3 is CASSPGQGRVHF. The DNA of the CDR3 is TGTGCCAGCTCACCAGGACAGGGGAGGGTTCATTTT.